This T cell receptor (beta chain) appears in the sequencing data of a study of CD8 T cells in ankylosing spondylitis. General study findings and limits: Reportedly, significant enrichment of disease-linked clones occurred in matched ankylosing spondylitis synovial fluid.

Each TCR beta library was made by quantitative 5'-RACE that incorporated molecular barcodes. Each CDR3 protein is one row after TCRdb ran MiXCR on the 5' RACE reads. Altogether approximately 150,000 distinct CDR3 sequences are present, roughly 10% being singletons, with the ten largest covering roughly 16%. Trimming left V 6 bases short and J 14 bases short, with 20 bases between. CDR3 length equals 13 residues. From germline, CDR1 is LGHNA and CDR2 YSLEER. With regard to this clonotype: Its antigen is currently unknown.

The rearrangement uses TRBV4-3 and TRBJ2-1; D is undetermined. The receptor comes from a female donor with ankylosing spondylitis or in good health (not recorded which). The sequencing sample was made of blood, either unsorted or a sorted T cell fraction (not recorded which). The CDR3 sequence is CASSRLGHEKEFF. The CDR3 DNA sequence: TGCGCCAGCAGTCGGCTCGGCCACGAGAAAGAGTTCTTC.